A selection of T cell receptor beta chains follows, all from one sample in a study of T cell changes during pregnancy in multiple sclerosis. Some clones are missing from TCRdb's copy, which holds only in-frame ones; the method was immunoSEQ multiplex PCR. Here the sample spans about 36,000 clones, 85% to 90% being singletons. The input for sequencing was CD4+ T cells from peripheral blood mononuclear cells, taken in the first trimester of pregnancy. These receptors came from a female donor with multiple sclerosis, enrolled in a pregnancy study. Each CDR3 is given without its conserved first and last residue. Size is omitted from some rows. Given values are once, few, many or a class for expanded clones.

clone_size	v_call	j_call	cdr3_aa
NA	TRBV28	TRBJ2-7	ASTEARGEYEQY
NA	TRBV19	TRBJ1-5	ATKRTPQQLPQH
NA	TRBV7-9	TRBJ1-2	ASSRRAADYGYT
NA	TRBV6-1	TRBJ1-1	ASSEIRGNTEAF
NA	TRBV28	TRBJ1-4	ASSLRGGNEKLF
NA	TRBV7-9	TRBJ2-3	ASSRQGQGVTDTQY
NA	TRBV2	TRBJ2-4	AITHQTGVAKNIQY
NA	TRBV19	TRBJ1-1	ASSIREGLPQAF
NA	TRBV27	TRBJ1-1	ASSRRQGLTEAF
NA	TRBV27	TRBJ1-6	ASSLRPRNSHNSPLH
NA	TRBV11-3	TRBJ1-2	ASSLRMENPAGYGYT
NA	TRBV5-1	TRBJ1-2	ASSPVPDSNYGYT
NA	TRBV7-9	TRBJ2-3	ASKGTGTSIDTQY
NA	TRBV29-1	TRBJ2-7	SVGQGLAEQY
NA	TRBV30	TRBJ2-3	AWSSPGSKDTQY
NA	TRBV7-9	TRBJ2-1	ASSQATGLNEQF
NA	TRBV6-1	TRBJ2-2	ASSPLAANTGELF
NA	TRBV27	TRBJ2-2	ASSFWGLGPTGELF
NA	TRBV7-8	TRBJ2-1	ASSSGDSPYNEQF
NA	TRBV5-4	TRBJ2-7	ASSWGTAAYEQY
once	TRBV18	TRBJ2-7	ASSVGQAYEQY
once	TRBV5-4	TRBJ2-1	ASSTGGGYNEQF
NA	TRBV11-2	TRBJ2-2	ATSGTGLTGELF
NA	TRBV30	TRBJ1-2	AWRDIRGGYT
NA	TRBV10-3	TRBJ1-1	AISEGTGDTEAF
NA	TRBV19	TRBJ2-5	ASSKYGQGEETQY
NA	TRBV7-9	TRBJ2-7	ASSLVVGTGGSEQY
NA	TRBV5-8	TRBJ1-4	ASSFITNEKLF
NA	TRBV20-1	TRBJ2-7	SARGGFEQY
once	TRBV28	TRBJ2-7	ASSLQGAREQY
NA	TRBV30	TRBJ2-1	AWSQDILSYNEQF
NA	TRBV28	TRBJ2-7	ASSFPGQGAREEY
NA	TRBV27	TRBJ2-7	ASSPHPLAGSSYEQY
NA	TRBV5-1	TRBJ2-3	ASMERGNTDTQY
NA	TRBV5-1	TRBJ1-1	ASSLGQVNTEAF
NA	TRBV2	TRBJ2-1	ASSEPLGLDGEQF
NA	TRBV7-3	TRBJ2-7	ASSPTAGGEQY
NA	TRBV7-3	TRBJ2-1	ASSPGQGANEQF
NA	TRBV14	TRBJ2-1	ASSRRLGSYNEQF
NA	TRBV30	TRBJ1-1	AWSVQRGKKAEAF
NA	TRBV18	TRBJ2-1	ASSPGQGTYNEQF
NA	TRBV6-5	TRBJ1-1	ASSYRGHGEAF
NA	TRBV6-4	TRBJ1-1	ASSPGQGAKTEAF
once	TRBV19	TRBJ2-5	ASSIRRTGPGWETQY
NA	TRBV5-4	TRBJ2-1	ASSLTRSNEQF
once	TRBV7-9	TRBJ1-4	ASSSWTGPSTNEKLF
NA	TRBV6-1	TRBJ2-7	ASSDPPRGPGEQY
NA	TRBV5-1	TRBJ2-2	ASSEPSLNRELF
NA	TRBV7-2	TRBJ1-1	ASSFPGGSDTEAF
once	TRBV15	TRBJ1-5	ATSRAEGSFQPQH
NA	TRBV28	TRBJ1-3	ASSRLSSGNTIY
once	TRBV5-6	TRBJ1-5	ASSLGLSGNQPQH
NA	TRBV30	TRBJ2-7	AFLGPGDRGYEQY
NA	TRBV6-5	TRBJ2-7	ASSTGYEQY
NA	TRBV6-1	TRBJ1-1	ASSVIQGAGTEAF
NA	TRBV2	TRBJ2-7	ASSSDRRQVHEQY
NA	TRBV5-5	TRBJ1-1	ASSLGRTGTRNTEAF